Here is one T cell receptor beta chain with its context. Its specificity is unknown. The data belong to a study of blood T cells in healthy people across ages. Overall study results and limits: Estimates drawn from one million T cells were deemed to understate diversity.

Sample-barcoded 5' priming and a J-beta primer mix drove a second PCR of about 7 to 12 cycles. TCRdb re-derived calls from the 5' RACE reads in MiXCR, one entry per CDR3 protein. The top ten clones hold around 4% of a sample with approximately 1.5 million distinct CDR3 sequences, about 45% of them seen once. Trimming cost V 2 bases and J 2 bases; bases outside gene matches: 3. Germline V gene data show CDR1 as SNHLY and CDR2 as FYNNEI. The CDR3 length is 15 residues. The TCR sequence derives from a young woman in good health. What was sequenced was blood. The rearrangement joins TRBV2 to TRBJ2-7; 10 nucleotides align to TRBD2. CDR3 protein: CASSERTSGTYEQYF. CDR3 sequence (DNA): TGTGCCAGCAGTGAAAGGACTAGCGGAACCTACGAGCAGTACTTC. The full variable domain, with the rest looked up from reference TRBV2 and TRBJ2-7, is EPEVTQTPSHQVTQMGQEVILRCVPISNHLYFYWYRQILGQKVEFLVSFYNNEISEKSEIFDDQFSVERPDGSNFTLKIRSTKLEDSAMYFCASSERTSGTYEQYFGPGTRLTVT.